The TCR beta chain described here comes from a study of tumor and adjacent non-tumor tissue in lung cancer. Study summary: Millions of productive TCRbeta reads were obtained per sample on average. General study findings and limits: Shorter survival was associated with higher TCR diversity in tumors. Normal lung showed higher cumulative top 100 clone frequency than tumor.

The template was RNA from unsorted bulk tissue. This non-tumor lung sample came from over 3 cm beyond the tumor edge. Chemotherapy-naive patients with new lung cancer underwent thoracic surgery in China, August–November 2014. Remarks on this clonotype: The target antigen is unknown.

The library came from three nested PCR rounds adapted from ARM-PCR protocols. TCRdb re-called the multiplex PCR reads with MiXCR, one entry per CDR3 protein. The sample lists 60,000 to 80,000 distinct CDR3 sequences, roughly 70% occurring once. The CDR3 loop spans 14 amino acids. CDR1 is DFQATT and CDR2 is SNEGSKA in the germline V gene (reference sequence). V lost 6 bases and J lost 13, with 25 bases in between. The chain joins TRBV20-1 to TRBJ2-1, with D uncertain. The receptor was derived from a woman aged 50 to 60 with non-small cell lung cancer. The sequencing sample was made of distant non-tumor lung tissue. The CDR3 DNA is TGCAGTGCCGTGGACGGAAGAGGCCTCAGTGAACAGTTCTTC. It specifies CSAVDGRGLSEQFF.